This TCR beta chain was captured by sequencing in a study of cytomegalovirus exposure and HLA in healthy donors. The germline V gene has CDR1 SGHTA and CDR2 FQGNSA. CDR3 length: 15 residues. V gave up 5 bases and J gave up 4 bases, with 12 bases separating them. Points from the study as a whole: A classifier reportedly called cytomegalovirus status with high sensitivity and specificity. Productive status was seen about 90% or about 30% of the time for most TCR beta V segments in an earlier analysis.

PCR primers comprised 60 Vbeta and 13 Jbeta primers. The assay was immunoSEQ multiplex PCR, and TCRdb's table has in-frame clones only and misses some. The table has approximately 150,000 clones, 65% to 85% seen once. With regard to this clone: Its antigen is as yet unknown.

There were likely unrecorded immune exposures, though donors were nominally healthy when sampled. Source material: PBMCs. This sequence originates from a man aged 55-75 years in good health and CMV-seronegative. This chain connects TRBV7-2 to TRBJ2-6, with D tentatively TRBD1 (6 bases). The CDR3 region is CASSNTGSGANVLTF. CDR3 DNA: TGTGCCAGCAGCAACACAGGGTCCGGGGCCAACGTCCTGACTTTC.